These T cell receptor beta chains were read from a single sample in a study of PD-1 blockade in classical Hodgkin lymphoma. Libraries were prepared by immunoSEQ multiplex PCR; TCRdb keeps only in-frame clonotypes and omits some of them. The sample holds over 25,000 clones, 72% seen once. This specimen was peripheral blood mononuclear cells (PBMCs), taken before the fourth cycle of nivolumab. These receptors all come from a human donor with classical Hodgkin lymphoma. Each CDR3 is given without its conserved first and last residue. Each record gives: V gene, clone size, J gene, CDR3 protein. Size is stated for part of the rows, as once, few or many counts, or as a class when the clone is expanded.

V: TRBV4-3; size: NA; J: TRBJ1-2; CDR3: ASSLEGLDREYGYT
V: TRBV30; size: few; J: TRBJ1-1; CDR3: AWSAPRQVGAEAF
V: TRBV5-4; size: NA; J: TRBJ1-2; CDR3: ASSLVRGESYGYT
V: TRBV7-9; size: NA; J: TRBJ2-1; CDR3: ASSLAVYNEQF
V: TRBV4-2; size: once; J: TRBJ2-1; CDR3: ASSPTLSSYNEQF
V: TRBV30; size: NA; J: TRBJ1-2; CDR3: AWIPGTAYGYT
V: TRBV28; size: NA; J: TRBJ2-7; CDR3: ASSAPGQGAREQY
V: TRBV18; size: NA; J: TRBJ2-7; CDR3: ASSQKDRGLYEQY
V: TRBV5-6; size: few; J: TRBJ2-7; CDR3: ASSDGTPREQY
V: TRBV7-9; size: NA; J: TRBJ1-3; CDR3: ASSQGSLSGNTIY
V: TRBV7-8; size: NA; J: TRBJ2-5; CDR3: ASRRGPSIGETQY
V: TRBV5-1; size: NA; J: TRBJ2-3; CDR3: ASSHDRITDTQY
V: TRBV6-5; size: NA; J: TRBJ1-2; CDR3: ASSYRQGGGYT
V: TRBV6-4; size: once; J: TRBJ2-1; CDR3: ASSDPGHREQF
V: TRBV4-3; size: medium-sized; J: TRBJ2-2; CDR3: ASSQDSGRTGELF
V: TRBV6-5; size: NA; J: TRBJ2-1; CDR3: ASSYSGENNEQF
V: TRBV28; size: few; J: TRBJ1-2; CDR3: ASSETGNYGYT
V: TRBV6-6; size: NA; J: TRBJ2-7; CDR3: ASSYSVLDSYEQY
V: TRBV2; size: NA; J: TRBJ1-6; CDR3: ASSGGNSPLH
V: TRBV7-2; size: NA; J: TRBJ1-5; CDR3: ASSLYGTGTGIQPQH
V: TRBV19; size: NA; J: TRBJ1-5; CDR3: ASFGGGRFRSNQPQH
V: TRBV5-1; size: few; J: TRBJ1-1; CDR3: ASSLVGDIEAF
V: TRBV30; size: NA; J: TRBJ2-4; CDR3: AWSVSGNIQY
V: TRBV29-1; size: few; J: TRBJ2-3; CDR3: SVYLAGVADTQY
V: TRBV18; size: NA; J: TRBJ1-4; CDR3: ASSLKENEKLF
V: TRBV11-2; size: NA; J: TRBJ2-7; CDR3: ASSLDLSSGSYEQY
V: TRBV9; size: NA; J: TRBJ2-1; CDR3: ASSEGGSNYNEQF
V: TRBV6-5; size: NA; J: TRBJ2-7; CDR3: ASSPGLESYEQY
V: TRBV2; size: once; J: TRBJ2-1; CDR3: ASSDLPTTGMNEQF
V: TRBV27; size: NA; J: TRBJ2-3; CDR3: ASRKQGDTDTQY
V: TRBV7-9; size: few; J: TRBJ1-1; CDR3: ASSLGTVGTEAF
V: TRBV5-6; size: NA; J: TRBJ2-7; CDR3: ASSVSRGRRTSYEQY
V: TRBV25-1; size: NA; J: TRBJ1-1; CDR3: ASSGGLGVEAF
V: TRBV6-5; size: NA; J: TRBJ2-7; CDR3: ASSSGRGIYEQY
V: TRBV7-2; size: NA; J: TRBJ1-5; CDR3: ASSPPGTVNQPQH
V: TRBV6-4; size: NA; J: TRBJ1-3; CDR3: ASFTGRGARNTIY
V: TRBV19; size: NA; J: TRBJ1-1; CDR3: ASRLGANTEAF
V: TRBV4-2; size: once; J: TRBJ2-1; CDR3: ASSQGSLAGGPNEQF
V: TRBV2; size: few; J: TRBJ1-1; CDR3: ARGADRGRTEAF
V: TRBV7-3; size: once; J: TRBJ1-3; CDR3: ASSPGPGGNTIY
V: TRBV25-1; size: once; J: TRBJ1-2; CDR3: ASSGPANYGYT
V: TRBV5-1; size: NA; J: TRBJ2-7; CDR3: ASSFGGVTYEQY
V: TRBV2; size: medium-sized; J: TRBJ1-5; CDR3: ASDKSGNQPQH
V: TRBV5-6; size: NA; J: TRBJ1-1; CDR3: ASLFGGNTEAF
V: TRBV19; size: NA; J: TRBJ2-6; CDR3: ASSIRITGSSGANVLT
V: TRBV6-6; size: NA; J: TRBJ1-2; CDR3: VSSYSDRVGGYT
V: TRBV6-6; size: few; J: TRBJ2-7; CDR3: ASTASRLAGGYEQY
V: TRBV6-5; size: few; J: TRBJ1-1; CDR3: ASRASPTEAF
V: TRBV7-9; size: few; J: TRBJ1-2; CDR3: ASSSPPGANYGYT
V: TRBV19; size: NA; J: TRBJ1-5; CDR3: ASSSVKLGNQPQH
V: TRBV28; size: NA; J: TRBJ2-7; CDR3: ASNPRKERYSNEQY
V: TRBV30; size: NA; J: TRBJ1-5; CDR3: AWSPGVQPQH
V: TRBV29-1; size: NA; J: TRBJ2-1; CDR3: SVEEQSSYNEQF
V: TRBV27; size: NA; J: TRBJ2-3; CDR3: ASSLMDRVTSTDTQY
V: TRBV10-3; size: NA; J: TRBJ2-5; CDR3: AISEFQETQY
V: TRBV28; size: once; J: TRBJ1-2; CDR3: ASSLPAGGGYT